Listed below are T cell receptor beta chains from one sample, sequenced in a study of immune evolution from preneoplasia to lung adenocarcinoma. Assay: immunoSEQ multiplex PCR; the TCRdb copy retains only in-frame clones and omits some. The sample has some 10,000 clones, 80% to 90% seen once. What was sequenced was FFPE invasive lung adenocarcinoma tissue. These receptor sequences come from a person aged 70 to 85 with invasive lung adenocarcinoma. Each CDR3 is given with its conserved first and last residue. The D gene is left open where the match is weak. Only some rows state a clone size, as once, few, many or a class for expanded clones.

d_call,j_call,v_call,clone_size,cdr3_nt,cdr3_aa
NA,TRBJ1-3,TRBV27,NA,TGTGCCAGCAGTCCCGGGACACCGACCGGAAACACCATATATTTT,CASSPGTPTGNTIYF
NA,TRBJ1-1,TRBV30,once,TGTGCCTGGAGTGTAGGCTGGTGGGGCCCTAACACTGAAGCTTTCTTT,CAWSVGWWGPNTEAFF
NA,TRBJ2-1,TRBV2,NA,TGTGCCAGCAGCGACTGGGGCTCCTACAATGAGCAGTTCTTC,CASSDWGSYNEQFF
NA,TRBJ2-7,TRBV28,NA,TGTGCCAGCAGATTACAGGGAAACCCCTACGAGCAGTACTTC,CASRLQGNPYEQYF
NA,TRBJ1-4,TRBV6-1,NA,TGTGCCAGCAGAAATACAGGTGCAACTAATGAAAAACTGTTTTTT,CASRNTGATNEKLFF
TRBD2,TRBJ2-3,TRBV5-6,NA,TGTGCCAGCAGTTACCTAGCGGGGGGGCCGACAGATACGCAGTATTTT,CASSYLAGGPTDTQYF
NA,TRBJ2-7,TRBV4-1,NA,TGCGCCAGCAGCCAAGGATCCTCTTCCTACGAGCAGTACTTC,CASSQGSSSYEQYF
TRBD1,TRBJ2-1,TRBV2,NA,TGTGCCAGCAGTGAAGTGGGGACAGGGAAGAATGAGCAGTTCTTC,CASSEVGTGKNEQFF
NA,TRBJ2-1,TRBV11-3,NA,TGTGCCAGCAGCGCCGCTGACGGGCCGTACAATGAGCAGTTCTTC,CASSAADGPYNEQFF
NA,TRBJ1-4,TRBV28,NA,TGTGCCAGCAGTTTATTTGGTCCGGTGAGGGAAAAACTGTTTTTT,CASSLFGPVREKLFF
NA,TRBJ1-4,TRBV6-1,NA,TGTGCAAGCATGCTGGGAAAACTGTTTTTT,CASMLGKLFF
NA,TRBJ2-7,TRBV11-2,once,TGTGCCAGCAGCTTGGGGGATTATTACGAGCAGTACTTC,CASSLGDYYEQYF
NA,TRBJ1-2,TRBV28,NA,TGTGCCAGCACCCCAGCGCGGGGGGGAGGATATGGCTACACCTTC,CASTPARGGGYGYTF
NA,TRBJ2-5,TRBV7-2,NA,TGTGCCAGCAGCTTAAGGCAGGTCGAAGAGACCCAGTACTTC,CASSLRQVEETQYF
TRBD1,TRBJ1-2,TRBV20-1,NA,TGCAGTGCTCGGACAGGGGATGGCTACACCTTC,CSARTGDGYTF
NA,TRBJ1-1,TRBV4-2,NA,TGTGCCAGCAGCCAAGAGAGGGGGAGGATATCTGAAGCTTTCTTT,CASSQERGRISEAFF
NA,TRBJ1-3,TRBV7-2,once,TGTGCCAGTAGCTTAATGCAGGGGTCTGGAAACACCATATATTTT,CASSLMQGSGNTIYF
NA,TRBJ1-1,TRBV30,NA,TGTGCCTGGAGTGTATGGCGGGGAACAGGGATCACTGAAGCTTTCTTT,CAWSVWRGTGITEAFF
NA,TRBJ1-1,TRBV30,NA,TGTGCCTCCTCACCCGGGATTGGCACTGAAGCTTTCTTT,CASSPGIGTEAFF
NA,TRBJ2-5,TRBV19,NA,TGTGCCAGTAGTCCCTCACACCGAGGGGGGGTAGAGACCCAGTACTTC,CASSPSHRGGVETQYF
NA,TRBJ2-7,TRBV11-2,few,TGTGCCAGCAGCTTACACGGTCAGCTATACGAGCAGTACTTC,CASSLHGQLYEQYF
NA,TRBJ1-2,TRBV6-5,NA,TGTGCCAGCAACCCCGGAGGGGGGGGCGTCTATGGCTACACCTTC,CASNPGGGGVYGYTF
NA,TRBJ2-5,TRBV7-6,NA,TGTGCCAGCAGCTTAGTAGGAGAGACCCAGTACTTC,CASSLVGETQYF
TRBD2,TRBJ2-1,TRBV6-1,NA,TGTGCCAGCACCTGGCGGGGGGCCTTGTACAATGAGCAGTTCTTC,CASTWRGALYNEQFF
NA,TRBJ1-1,TRBV21-1,NA,TGTGCCAGCAGCCGGTTTAGGAACACTGAAGCTTTCTTT,CASSRFRNTEAFF
TRBD2,TRBJ2-7,TRBV29-1,NA,TGCAGCGCAACTAGCGGGGGGCTCTACGAGCAGTACTTC,CSATSGGLYEQYF
NA,TRBJ1-2,TRBV28,once,TGTGCCAGCAGTTTCTCTACAGGCGCCTCGGGAAACTATGGCTACACCTTC,CASSFSTGASGNYGYTF
TRBD2,TRBJ2-3,TRBV7-8,NA,TGTGCCAGCACCCCCCTTAGCGGGAGGGCCAGGGATACGCAGTATTTT,CASTPLSGRARDTQYF
TRBD1,TRBJ2-7,TRBV11-3,NA,TGTGCCAGCAGCTTAGACCATGACAGGGGCGAGCAGTACTTC,CASSLDHDRGEQYF
NA,TRBJ1-1,TRBV9,NA,TGTGCCAGCAGCGTAGCCCCTTTCACTGAAGCTTTCTTT,CASSVAPFTEAFF
TRBD1,TRBJ2-5,TRBV7-3,NA,TGTGCCAGCAGCTTAGGGGGACAGGGGTCAGAGACCCAGTACTTC,CASSLGGQGSETQYF
TRBD1,TRBJ1-5,TRBV27,NA,TGTGCCAGCAGTTTATCGGGACAGCCCAATCAGCCCCAGCATTTT,CASSLSGQPNQPQHF